The clone carrying this TCR beta chain was counted a single time. The source of the sample is a study of T cell changes during pregnancy in multiple sclerosis. The table came from immunoSEQ multiplex PCR; TCRdb's copy has only in-frame clones and leaves some out. Among 100,000 to 130,000 clones listed, roughly 90% were seen once. Germline loops: CDR1 GTSNPN, CDR2 SVGIG (reference sequence). Trimming took 2 bases from V and 8 from J; bases not matched to a gene: 8. The CDR3 runs to 13 residues. The clonotype originates from a female donor in good health, enrolled as a control in a pregnancy study. The sequences come from peripheral blood, collected in the third trimester of pregnancy. The rearrangement joins TRBV30 to TRBJ1-2; 7 nucleotides match TRBD1. The DNA for the CDR3 is TGTGCCTGGAGTACAGGGGAAAATGTCGGCTACACCTTC. Protein sequence: CAWSTGENVGYTF.